The present T cell receptor beta chain was sequenced within a study of identical twins. Findings of the study overall: Part of the zero-insertion signal could reflect confounding by invariant MAIT and iNKT cells.

TCRdb re-called the 5' RACE reads through MiXCR, storing one row per CDR3 protein. The sample has 550,000 to 700,000 distinct CDR3 sequences, 21% seen once. Concerning this clonotype itself: What it recognizes is unknown.

The same data also contributed to another study, on T cells expressing NK-cell markers. That paper notes: Obtained from sorted CD3+CD56+NKG2C+, CD3+CD56+NKG2C- and CD3+CD56-NKG2C+ T cells were the TCR beta repertoires. Dominant NKG2C+ clonotypes made up about 1.0-8% of CD8+ T cells in roughly 6 donors. HCMV specificity of the expanded NKG2C+ T cell clones was not established.

The TCR sequence derives from a woman younger than 30 in good health. The sequencing sample was made of PBMCs.

This chain's CDR3 is CASSFYGTSGNEQFF. CDR3 nucleotide sequence: TGCGCCAGCAGCTTCTATGGGACTAGCGGCAATGAGCAGTTCTTC. J is TRBJ2-1 and V is TRBV5-1; TRBD2 aligns across 11 bases. The CDR3 runs to 15 residues. With 2 bases clipped from V and 6 bases from J, the junction kept 4 bases outside the gene matches. Germline V gene data show CDR1 as SGHRS and CDR2 as YFSETQ.